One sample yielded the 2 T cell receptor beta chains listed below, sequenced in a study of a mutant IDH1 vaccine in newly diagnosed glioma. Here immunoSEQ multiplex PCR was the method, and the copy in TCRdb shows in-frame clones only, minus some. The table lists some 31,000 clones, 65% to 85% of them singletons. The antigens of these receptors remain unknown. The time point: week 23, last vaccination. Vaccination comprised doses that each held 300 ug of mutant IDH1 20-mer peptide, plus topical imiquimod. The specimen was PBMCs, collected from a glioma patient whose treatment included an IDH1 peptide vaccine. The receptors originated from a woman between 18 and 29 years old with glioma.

The CDR3 DNA sequence: TGTGCCAGCAGACCCGTCTGGGAAACCTACAATGAGCAGTTCTTC. Amino acid sequence: CASRPVWETYNEQFF. This chain links TRBV27 with TRBJ2-1; D is undetermined. The length of the CDR3 is 15 residues. The germline V gene has CDR1 MNHEY and CDR2 SMNVEV (reference sequence). V lost 6 bases, J lost 2 bases, and 14 bases lay in between.

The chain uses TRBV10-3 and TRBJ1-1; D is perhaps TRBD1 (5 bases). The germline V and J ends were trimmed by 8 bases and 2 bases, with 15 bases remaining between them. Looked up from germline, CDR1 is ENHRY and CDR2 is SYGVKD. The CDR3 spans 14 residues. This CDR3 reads CAISSGGGNTEAFF. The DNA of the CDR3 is TGTGCCATCTCCTCTGGGGGAGGAAACACTGAAGCTTTCTTT.